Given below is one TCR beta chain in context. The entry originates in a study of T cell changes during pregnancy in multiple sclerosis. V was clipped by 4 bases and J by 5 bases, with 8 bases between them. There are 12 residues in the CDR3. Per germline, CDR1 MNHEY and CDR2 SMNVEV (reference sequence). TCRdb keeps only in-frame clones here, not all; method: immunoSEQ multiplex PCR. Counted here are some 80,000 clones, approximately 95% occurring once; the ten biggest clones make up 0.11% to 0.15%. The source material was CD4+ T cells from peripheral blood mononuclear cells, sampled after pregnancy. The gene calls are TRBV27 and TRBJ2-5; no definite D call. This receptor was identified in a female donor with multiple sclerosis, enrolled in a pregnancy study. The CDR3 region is CASSSSGETQYF. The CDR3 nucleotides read TGTGCCAGCAGTTCCTCCGGTGAGACCCAGTACTTC.